The 7 T cell receptor beta chains below all came from one sample that was sequenced in a study of shared clonotypes between healthy human individuals. Assay: immunoSEQ multiplex PCR; the TCRdb copy retains only in-frame clones and omits some. The table records roughly 2,300,000 clones, 85% to 95% of them present only once. Source material: naive CD4+ T cells from PBMCs. The sample's subset: CD45RA+ positively selected. The receptor source for this set is a man younger than 35 in good health. Some clones in this sample may be carry-over from other donors' samples.

J is TRBJ2-4 and V is TRBV18; 8 positions match TRBD2. Germline V gene data show CDR1 as KGHSH and CDR2 as LQKENI. This CDR3 is built from 15 residues. Trimming at V came to 0 bases and at J to 3 bases, leaving 1 base not matched to a gene. CDR3 amino acids: CASSPPSGDKNIQYF. In DNA form, the CDR3 reads TGTGCCAGCTCACCACCTAGCGGGGACAAAAACATTCAGTACTTC.

This clone was counted a single time. The J gene is TRBJ2-3, the V gene TRBV2; D is ambiguous. V was pared by 8 bases and J by 5 bases, with 8 bases between. The CDR3 totals 11 residues. Germline V gene data show CDR1 as SNHLY and CDR2 as FYNNEI. CDR3 amino acids: CASAWGDTQYF. CDR3 in DNA: TGTGCCAGCGCTTGGGGAGATACGCAGTATTTT.

On this clone: This same CDR3 is encoded by further DNA sequences in the sample. The V call is TRBV27, the J call TRBJ2-7; D may be TRBD1 (5 bases). The CDR3 consists of 13 residues. V was pared by 2 bases and J by 3 bases, with 8 bases between. The V gene's germline CDR1 is MNHEY and CDR2 SMNVEV (reference sequence). This CDR3 is CASSLETGYEQYF. CDR3 sequence (DNA): TGTGCCAGCAGTTTAGAAACAGGCTACGAGCAGTACTTC.

The rearrangement uses TRBV7-9 and TRBJ2-7; 9 nucleotides agree with TRBD1. V dropped 0 bases and J dropped 9; count of bases not matched to a gene: 9. The germline V gene encodes CDR1 SEHNR and CDR2 FQNEAQ (reference sequence). CDR3 length: 15 amino acids. Written as DNA, the CDR3 is TGTGCCAGCAGCTTAGCGAAGGGACAGGGTGGCTTGCAGTACTTC. Translation: CASSLAKGQGGLQYF.

This chain connects TRBV19 to TRBJ2-2, with 10 bases identical to TRBD2. CDR1 and CDR2 from the germline V gene are LNHDA and SQIVND (reference sequence). The CDR3 extends over 16 amino acids. The V gene end was trimmed by 6 bases and the J gene end by 4 bases; junction bases not matched to a gene: 8. CDR3 sequence (DNA): TGTGCCAGTAGCTCAGTAGCGGGAGGTCGCACCGGGGAGCTGTTTTTT. It specifies CASSSVAGGRTGELFF.

For this clone: Other nucleotide sequences from this sample produce the same CDR3. This sequence joins TRBV29-1 and TRBJ1-1; D remains ambiguous. The CDR3 is 13 amino acids. Germline loops: CDR1 SQVTM, CDR2 ANQGSEA. V lost 4 bases to trimming and J lost 0 bases, with 9 bases between them. The CDR3: CSVARLLNTEAFF. The CDR3 nucleotides read TGCAGCGTTGCGAGGTTGCTGAACACTGAAGCTTTCTTT. Using reference TRBV29-1 and TRBJ1-1 for the parts outside the CDR3, the full variable domain is SAVISQKPSRDICQRGTSLTIQCQVDSQVTMMFWYRQQPGQSLTLIATANQGSEATYESGFVIDKFPISRPNLTFSTLTVSNMSPEDSSIYLCSVARLLNTEAFFGQGTRLTVV.

V usage is TRBV5-4 and J usage is TRBJ2-7; 7 positions agree with TRBD1. Germline-derived CDR1 and CDR2 are SGHNT and YYREEE (reference sequence). The CDR3 totals 15 residues. V was pared by 3 bases and J by 4 bases, with 10 bases of the junction left unmatched. DNA for the CDR3: TGTGCCAGCAGCTACTTGCTGACAGGGCCGTACGAGCAGTACTTC. This codes for CASSYLLTGPYEQYF.